The TCR beta chain under discussion was sequenced for a study of cytomegalovirus exposure and HLA in healthy donors. Broader study findings: Later examination showed HLA-associated TCR beta chains had greater clonal expansion than equally common others. DRB1 had the most TCR associations and HLA-C the fewest, a later analysis found, with rates varying by HLA locus.

PCR was performed using 60 Vbeta and 13 Jbeta primers. Clones were sequenced by immunoSEQ multiplex PCR, and TCRdb holds only the in-frame ones, with some missing. The sample holds some 180,000 clones, about 90% seen once. With respect to this clone: The antigen remains unidentified.

Among the donors, all were healthy bone marrow donors. The CDR3 contains 15 residues. The germline V and J ends were trimmed by 1 base and 0 bases, with 4 bases remaining between them. Germline loops: CDR1 LGHNA, CDR2 YSLEER. This sequence joins TRBV4-3 and TRBJ2-6; D gene unclear. Sequenced sample: PBMCs. The sequence was collected from a girl less than two years old in good health and CMV-seronegative. The DNA for the CDR3 is TGCGCCAGCAGCCAAGTCAGCTCTGGGGCCAACGTCCTGACTTTC. Translating it yields CASSQVSSGANVLTF.